A single sample is the source of the 9 T cell receptor beta chains below, sequenced in a study of T cells after yellow fever vaccination. TCRdb re-called the 5' RACE reads through MiXCR, storing one row per CDR3 protein. The profile shows a few hundred thousand distinct CDR3 sequences, under 9% of them singletons. The starting material was CD4+ T cells sorted from PBMCs, obtained 5 days after the yellow fever booster vaccination. The receptors come from a man between 18 and 35 years old who received the YFV17D yellow fever vaccine.

J is TRBJ1-5 and V is TRBV6-5; TRBD1 might be the D (6 bases). V was cut by 6 bases and J by 1 base, with 16 bases left in between. Germline assignment: CDR1 MNHEY and CDR2 SVGAGI. This CDR3 comprises 16 residues. CDR3 loop: CASSPRTGTSNQPQHF. CDR3 sequence (DNA): TGTGCCAGCAGCCCGCGTACAGGGACAAGCAATCAGCCCCAGCATTTT.

This clonotype was seen a few times. The gene calls are TRBV12-3 or TRBV12-4 and TRBJ1-3; D not resolved. The CDR3 totals 14 residues. V was trimmed by 4 bases and J by 7 bases, leaving 14 bases between them. CDR3 coding DNA: TGTGCCAGCAGTTGGGCCGATCTGAGCAACACCATATATTTT. Protein product: CASSWADLSNTIYF.

This clonotype showed up many times. The chain joins TRBV7-8 to TRBJ1-6, with 7 positions matching TRBD1. Germline assignment: CDR1 SGHVS and CDR2 FQNEAQ. Trimming cost V 2 bases and J 5 bases; bases outside gene matches: 0. The CDR3 covers 14 residues. Written as DNA, the CDR3 is TGTGCCAGCAGCTTAACAGGGGATAATTCACCCCTCCACTTT. It is translated as CASSLTGDNSPLHF. Looking up the rest from reference TRBV7-8 and TRBJ1-6 gives the full variable domain: GAGVSQSPRYKVAKRGQDVALRCDPISGHVSLFWYQQALGQGPEFLTYFQNEAQLDKSGLPSDRFFAERPEGSVSTLKIQRTQQEDSAVYLCASSLTGDNSPLHFGNGTRLTVT.

This clonotype appeared a few times. This sequence joins TRBV19 and TRBJ2-2; D gene uncertain. Germline lookup yields CDR1 LNHDA and CDR2 SQIVND (reference sequence). The CDR3 is 13 amino acids. The V end lost 9 bases, the J end lost 5 bases, and 13 bases lay between the germline ends. CDR3 DNA: TGTGCCAGCACCCGGGCTTTAACCGGGGAGCTGTTTTTT. Protein product: CASTRALTGELFF.

This clonotype was detected a few times. CDR3 nucleotide sequence: TGCGCCAGCAGCCCAGGGACATCTAGCACAGATACGCAGTATTTT. Translation gives CASSPGTSSTDTQYF. The chain couples TRBV5-1 to TRBJ2-3, with D tentatively TRBD1 (6 bases). The CDR3 covers 15 residues. Looked up from germline, CDR1 is SGHRS and CDR2 is YFSETQ. The V end was cut by 4 bases, the J end by 0 bases, with 12 bases between.

CDR3 in DNA: TGTGCCAGCAGTTACTCTGGGGGTGAGCAGTTCTTC. Its translation: CASSYSGGEQFF. J is TRBJ2-1 and V is TRBV6-5, with D perhaps TRBD1 or TRBD2 (5 bases each). The CDR3 is 12 amino acids. Trimming took off 0 bases at V and 9 bases at J, with 6 bases between the two ends. Germline CDR1 MNHEY, CDR2 SVGAGI.

This clonotype has at least ten counts. This rearrangement joins TRBV12-3 or TRBV12-4 to TRBJ2-7; 11 bases match TRBD1. Trimming cost V 4 bases and J 6 bases; bases outside gene matches: 17. The CDR3 extends over 18 amino acids. The CDR3 DNA follows: TGTGCCAGCAGTTCCCAGGCCCGAGGGACAGGGGGAATGAGCGAGCAGTACTTC. Residues: CASSSQARGTGGMSEQYF.

This sequence joins TRBV5-1 and TRBJ2-1; a weak D match, TRBD2 (5 bases). CDR3 length equals 16 residues. Germline V CDR1 and CDR2: SGHRS, YFSETQ. The V end was cut by 1 base, the J end by 4 bases, with 15 bases between. The CDR3 is CASSLPGARGYNEQFF. The DNA of the CDR3 is TGCGCCAGCAGCTTGCCAGGCGCCCGGGGTTACAATGAGCAGTTCTTC.

The V gene is TRBV28, the J gene TRBJ2-1; TRBD1 matches at 12 bases. The germline V gene has CDR1 MDHEN and CDR2 SYDVKM. The CDR3 extends over 16 amino acids. The J segment lost 3 bases and the V segment lost 6 bases, leaving 6 bases of the junction unmatched. The CDR3 nucleotides are TGTGCCAGCAGGCCTGGGACAGGGGGCTTCTACAATGAGCAGTTCTTC. The encoded protein is CASRPGTGGFYNEQFF.